A single T cell receptor (beta chain) is shown here with its context. What it binds is not known. Clones were sequenced by immunoSEQ multiplex PCR, and TCRdb holds only the in-frame ones, with some missing. The sample contains around 45,000 clones, 65% to 85% of which appear only once. Germline lookup yields CDR1 LNHNV and CDR2 YYDKDF (reference sequence). Trimming at V came to 3 bases and at J to 9 bases, leaving 7 bases not matched to a gene. The CDR3 covers 15 residues. This sample was taken from a study of radiation and T cells in renal cell carcinoma. Whole-study results and caveats: Top tumor clonotypes rose in blood 2 weeks post-radiation, then contracted. Without pretreatment biopsies, baseline tumor clonotype presence was undetermined.

Time point specified: blood 4 weeks post-SBRT, at nephrectomy. The treatment: 15 Gy SBRT to primary tumor, nephrectomy 4 weeks later. Radiation-treated patients gave blood at baseline, week 2 and week 4. This renal cell carcinoma was of the clear cell type. The gene calls are TRBV15 and TRBJ2-1; 11 bases match TRBD1. The sequencing here drew on blood, taken from a patient whose treatment included radiotherapy and nephrectomy. This TCR came from a woman between 70 and 85 years old with renal cell carcinoma. CDR3 bases: TGTGCCACCAGCAGTGGGACAGGGGGGCGTACTGAGCAGTTCTTC. Translation: CATSSGTGGRTEQFF.